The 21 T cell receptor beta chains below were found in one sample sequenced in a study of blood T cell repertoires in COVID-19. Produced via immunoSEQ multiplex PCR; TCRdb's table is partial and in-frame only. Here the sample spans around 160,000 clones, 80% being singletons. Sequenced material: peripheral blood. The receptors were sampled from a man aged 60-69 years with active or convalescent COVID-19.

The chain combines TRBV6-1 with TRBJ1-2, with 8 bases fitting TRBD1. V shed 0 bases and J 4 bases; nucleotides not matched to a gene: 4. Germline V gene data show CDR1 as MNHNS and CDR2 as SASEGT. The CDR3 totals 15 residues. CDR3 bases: TGTGCCAGCAGTGAAGCGCCAACAGGGGGCTATGGCTACACCTTC. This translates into CASSEAPTGGYGYTF.

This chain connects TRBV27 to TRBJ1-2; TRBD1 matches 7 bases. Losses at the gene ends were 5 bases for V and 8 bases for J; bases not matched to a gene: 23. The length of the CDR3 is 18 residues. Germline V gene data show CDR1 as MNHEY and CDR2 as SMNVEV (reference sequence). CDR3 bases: TGTGCCAGCAGTCCTTGGGAAGTTTTAGGGGGCAAAACGGGAGGCTACACCTTC. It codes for CASSPWEVLGGKTGGYTF.

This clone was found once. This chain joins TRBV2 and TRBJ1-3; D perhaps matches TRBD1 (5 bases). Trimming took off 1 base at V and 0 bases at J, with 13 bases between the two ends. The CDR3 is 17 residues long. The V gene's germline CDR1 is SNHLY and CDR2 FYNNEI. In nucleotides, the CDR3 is TGTGCCAGCAGTGAAGGGGTGAGCAGGGCCTCTGGAAACACCATATATTTT. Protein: CASSEGVSRASGNTIYF.

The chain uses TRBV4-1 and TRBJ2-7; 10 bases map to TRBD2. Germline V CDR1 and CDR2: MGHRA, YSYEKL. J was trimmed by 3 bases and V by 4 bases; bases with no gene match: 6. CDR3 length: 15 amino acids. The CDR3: CASSPDLAGGYEQYF. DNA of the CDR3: TGCGCCAGCAGCCCTGATTTAGCGGGGGGCTACGAGCAGTACTTC.

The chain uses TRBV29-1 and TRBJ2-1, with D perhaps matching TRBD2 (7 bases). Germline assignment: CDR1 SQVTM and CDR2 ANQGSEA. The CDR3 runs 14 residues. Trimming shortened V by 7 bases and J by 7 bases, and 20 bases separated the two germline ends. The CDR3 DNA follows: TGCAGCGCCTCTAAAGGGGGGGGGACGAATGAGCAGTTCTTC. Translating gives CSASKGGGTNEQFF.

CDR3 amino acids: CASSHRQGIRPQHF. CDR3 coding DNA: TGTGCCAGTAGTCACAGACAGGGGATAAGGCCCCAGCATTTT. The genes are TRBV19 and TRBJ1-5; 8 bases map to TRBD1. Germline V CDR1 and CDR2: LNHDA, SQIVND (reference sequence). The V segment lost 5 bases and the J segment 9 bases; nucleotides outside the gene matches: 9. The CDR3 contains 14 residues.

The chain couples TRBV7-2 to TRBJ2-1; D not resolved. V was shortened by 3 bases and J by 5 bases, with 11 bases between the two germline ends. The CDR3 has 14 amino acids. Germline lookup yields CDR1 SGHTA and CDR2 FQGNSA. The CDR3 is CASSFFEVDNEQFF. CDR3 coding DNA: TGTGCCAGCAGCTTTTTCGAAGTAGACAATGAGCAGTTCTTC.

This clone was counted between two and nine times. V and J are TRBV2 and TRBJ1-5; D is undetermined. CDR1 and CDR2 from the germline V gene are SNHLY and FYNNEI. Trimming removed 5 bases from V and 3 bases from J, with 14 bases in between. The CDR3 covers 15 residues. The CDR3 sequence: CASSPLMRDNQPQHF. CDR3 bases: TGTGCCAGCAGTCCCCTCATGAGGGACAATCAGCCCCAGCATTTT.

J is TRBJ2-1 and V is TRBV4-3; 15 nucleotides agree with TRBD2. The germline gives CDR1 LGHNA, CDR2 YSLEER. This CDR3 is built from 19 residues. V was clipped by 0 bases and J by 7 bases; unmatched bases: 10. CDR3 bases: TGCGCCAGCAGCCAAGAACCGGGACTAGCGGGAGGCTATCTGAATGAGCAGTTCTTC. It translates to CASSQEPGLAGGYLNEQFF.

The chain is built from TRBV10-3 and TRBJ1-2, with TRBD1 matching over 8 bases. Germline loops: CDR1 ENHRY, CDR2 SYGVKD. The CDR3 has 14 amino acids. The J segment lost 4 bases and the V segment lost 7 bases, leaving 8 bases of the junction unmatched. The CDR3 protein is CAITSDRDGYGYTF. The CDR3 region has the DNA TGTGCCATCACCTCGGACAGGGATGGCTATGGCTACACCTTC.

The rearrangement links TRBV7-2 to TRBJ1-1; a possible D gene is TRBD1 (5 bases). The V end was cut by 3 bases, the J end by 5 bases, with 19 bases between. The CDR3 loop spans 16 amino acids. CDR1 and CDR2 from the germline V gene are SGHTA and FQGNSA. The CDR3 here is CASSFGKGPIRTEAFF. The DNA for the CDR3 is TGTGCCAGCAGCTTTGGAAAGGGGCCCATACGGACTGAAGCTTTCTTT. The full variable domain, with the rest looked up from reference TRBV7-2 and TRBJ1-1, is GAGVSQSPSNKVTEKGKDVELRCDPISGHTALYWYRQSLGQGLEFLIYFQGNSAPDKSGLPSDRFSAERTGGSVSTLTIQRTQQEDSAVYLCASSFGKGPIRTEAFFGQGTRLTVV.

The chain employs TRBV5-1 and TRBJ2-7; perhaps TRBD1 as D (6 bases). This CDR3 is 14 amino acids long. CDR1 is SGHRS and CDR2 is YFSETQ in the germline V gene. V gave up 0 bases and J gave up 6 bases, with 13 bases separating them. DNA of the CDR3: TGCGCCAGCAGCTTGGCCACAGGGTTAAGCGAGCAGTACTTC. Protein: CASSLATGLSEQYF.

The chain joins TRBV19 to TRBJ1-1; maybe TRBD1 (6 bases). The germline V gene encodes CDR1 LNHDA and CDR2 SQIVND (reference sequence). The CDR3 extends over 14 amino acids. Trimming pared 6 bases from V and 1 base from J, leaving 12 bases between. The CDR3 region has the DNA TGTGCCAGTAGACTACAGGGTAGGAACACTGAAGCTTTCTTT. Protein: CASRLQGRNTEAFF.

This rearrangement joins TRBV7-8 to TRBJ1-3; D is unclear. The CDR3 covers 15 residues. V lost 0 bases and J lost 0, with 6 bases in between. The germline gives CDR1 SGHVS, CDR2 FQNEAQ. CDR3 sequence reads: CASSLARSSGNTIYF. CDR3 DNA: TGTGCCAGCAGCTTAGCGAGAAGCTCTGGAAACACCATATATTTT.

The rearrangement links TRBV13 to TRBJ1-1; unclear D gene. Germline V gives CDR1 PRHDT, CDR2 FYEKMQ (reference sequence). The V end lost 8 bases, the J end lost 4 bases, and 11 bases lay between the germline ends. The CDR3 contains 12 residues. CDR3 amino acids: CASGWRATEAFF. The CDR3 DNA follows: TGTGCCAGCGGTTGGCGGGCCACTGAAGCTTTCTTT.

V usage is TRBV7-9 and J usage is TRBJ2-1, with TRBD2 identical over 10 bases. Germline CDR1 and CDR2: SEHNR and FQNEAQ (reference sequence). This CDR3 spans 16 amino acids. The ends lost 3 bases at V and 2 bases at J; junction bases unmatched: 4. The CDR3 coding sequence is TGTGCCAGCAGCTTTCTAGCGGGGGCGGCCTACAATGAGCAGTTCTTC. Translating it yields CASSFLAGAAYNEQFF. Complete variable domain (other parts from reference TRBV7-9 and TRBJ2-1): DTGVSQNPRHKITKRGQNVTFRCDPISEHNRLYWYRQTLGQGPEFLTYFQNEAQLEKSRLLSDRFSAERPKGSFSTLEIQRTEQGDSAMYLCASSFLAGAAYNEQFFGPGTRLTVL.

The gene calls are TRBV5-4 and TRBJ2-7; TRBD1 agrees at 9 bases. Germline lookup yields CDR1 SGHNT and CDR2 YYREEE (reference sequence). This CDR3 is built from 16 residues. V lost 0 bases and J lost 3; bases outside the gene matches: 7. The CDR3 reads CASSLVGGQGDYEQYF. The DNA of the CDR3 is TGTGCCAGCAGCTTGGTCGGGGGACAGGGAGACTACGAGCAGTACTTC.

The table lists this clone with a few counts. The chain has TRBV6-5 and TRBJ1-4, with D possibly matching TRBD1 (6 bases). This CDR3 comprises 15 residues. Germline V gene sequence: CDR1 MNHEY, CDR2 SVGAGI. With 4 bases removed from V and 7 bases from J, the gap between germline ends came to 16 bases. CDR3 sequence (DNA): TGTGCCAGCAGTTCAAACAGGGACCGGGTTGAAAAACTGTTTTTT. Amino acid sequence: CASSSNRDRVEKLFF.

In nucleotides, the CDR3 is TGTGCCAGCAGCTCGGGGAGGAACAGTTTAAATGAGCAGTTCTTC. This codes for CASSSGRNSLNEQFF. This chain uses TRBV5-4 with TRBJ2-1, with a possible D match to TRBD2 (6 bases). CDR1 is SGHNT and CDR2 is YYREEE in the germline V gene (reference sequence). V lost 3 bases and J 7 bases, leaving 17 bases between the germline ends. The CDR3 covers 15 residues.

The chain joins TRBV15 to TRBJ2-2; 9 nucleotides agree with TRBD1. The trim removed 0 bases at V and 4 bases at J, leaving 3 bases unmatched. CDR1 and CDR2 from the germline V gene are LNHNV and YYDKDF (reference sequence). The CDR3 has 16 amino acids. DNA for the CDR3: TGTGCCACCAGCAGAGACTGGACAGGGGTCACCGGGGAGCTGTTTTTT. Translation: CATSRDWTGVTGELFF.

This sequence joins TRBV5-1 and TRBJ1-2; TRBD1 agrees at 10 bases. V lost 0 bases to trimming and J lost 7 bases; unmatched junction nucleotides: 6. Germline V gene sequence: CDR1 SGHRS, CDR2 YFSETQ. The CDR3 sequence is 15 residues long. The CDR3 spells CASSLEGQGRSGYTF. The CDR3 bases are TGCGCCAGCAGCTTGGAGGGACAGGGGCGATCTGGCTACACCTTC.